These T cell receptor beta chains were read from a single sample in a study of CD4 T cells in relation to SARS-CoV-2 and coronaviruses. Profiling relied on immunoSEQ multiplex PCR, and the TCRdb table lists in-frame clones only, not all of them. This sample has 65,000 or so clones; about 90% occur once, and the top ten carry around 1.5%. The sample taken for sequencing was memory CD4+ T cells from PBMCs. Every receptor here comes from a human donor in good health. Each CDR3 is given with its conserved first and last residue. A D gene is named only where the DNA matches it firmly. Some rows mark clone size as missing; the rest say once, few, many or name a class of expanded clone.

J gene: TRBJ1-2; V gene: TRBV5-1; clone size: -; D gene: -; CDR3 protein: CASSPDTSLYGYTF; CDR3 DNA: TGCGCCAGCAGCCCGGACACCAGCCTCTATGGCTACACCTTC
J gene: TRBJ2-3; V gene: TRBV29-1; clone size: -; D gene: -; CDR3 protein: CSVARRGSTDTQYF; CDR3 DNA: TGCAGCGTTGCCAGGCGCGGAAGCACAGATACGCAGTATTTT
J gene: TRBJ2-1; V gene: TRBV6-5; clone size: -; D gene: -; CDR3 protein: CASETVDEQFF; CDR3 DNA: TGTGCCAGCGAGACCGTCGATGAGCAGTTCTTC
J gene: TRBJ1-5; V gene: TRBV3-1/TRBV3-2; clone size: -; D gene: -; CDR3 protein: CASSQDREVNQPQHF; CDR3 DNA: TGTGCCAGCAGCCAAGATCGGGAGGTAAATCAGCCCCAGCATTTT
J gene: TRBJ1-6; V gene: TRBV2; clone size: -; D gene: -; CDR3 protein: CANSRQGEDSPLHF; CDR3 DNA: TGTGCCAATTCCCGCCAGGGTGAGGATTCACCCCTCCACTTT
J gene: TRBJ1-2; V gene: TRBV7-2; clone size: -; D gene: -; CDR3 protein: CASSREVGRLFGYTF; CDR3 DNA: TGTGCCAGCAGCCGCGAGGTGGGGCGCCTCTTTGGCTACACCTTC
J gene: TRBJ2-1; V gene: TRBV6-7; clone size: -; D gene: TRBD2; CDR3 protein: CASSKNWTSGDYNEQFF; CDR3 DNA: TGTGCCAGCAGTAAAAACTGGACTAGCGGGGATTACAATGAGCAGTTCTTC
J gene: TRBJ2-3; V gene: TRBV5-1; clone size: -; D gene: -; CDR3 protein: CASRPQRLDTQYF; CDR3 DNA: TGCGCCAGCAGGCCCCAGCGGCTGGATACGCAGTATTTT
J gene: TRBJ1-1; V gene: TRBV20-1; clone size: -; D gene: -; CDR3 protein: CSARHRTEAFF; CDR3 DNA: TGCAGTGCTAGACACCGGACTGAAGCTTTCTTT
J gene: TRBJ2-7; V gene: TRBV10-3; clone size: -; D gene: TRBD1; CDR3 protein: CAIRPRDSSYEQYF; CDR3 DNA: TGTGCCATCAGGCCCCGGGACAGCTCCTACGAGCAGTACTTC
J gene: TRBJ2-5; V gene: TRBV5-1; clone size: -; D gene: TRBD2; CDR3 protein: CASSLASGRVQETQYF; CDR3 DNA: TGCGCCAGCAGCTTGGCTAGCGGGAGGGTCCAAGAGACCCAGTACTTC
J gene: TRBJ1-2; V gene: TRBV3-1/TRBV3-2; clone size: few; D gene: TRBD1; CDR3 protein: CASSQTRTGGGYGYTF; CDR3 DNA: TGTGCCAGCAGCCAAACCCGGACAGGGGGCGGGTATGGCTACACCTTC
J gene: TRBJ1-2; V gene: TRBV5-1; clone size: -; D gene: -; CDR3 protein: CEKARFEFCGYTF; CDR3 DNA: TGCGAGAAGGCGCGGTTTGAATTTTGTGGCTACACCTTC
J gene: TRBJ2-6; V gene: TRBV19; clone size: -; D gene: -; CDR3 protein: CASSIQGTGANVLTF; CDR3 DNA: TGTGCCAGTAGTATTCAAGGGACCGGGGCCAACGTCCTGACTTTC
J gene: TRBJ2-5; V gene: TRBV6-5; clone size: -; D gene: -; CDR3 protein: CASSYNIQETQYF; CDR3 DNA: TGTGCCAGCAGTTACAACATCCAAGAGACCCAGTACTTC
J gene: TRBJ2-5; V gene: TRBV5-1; clone size: -; D gene: TRBD2; CDR3 protein: CASSLGAGEETQYF; CDR3 DNA: TGCGCCAGCAGCTTGGGAGCGGGGGAAGAGACCCAGTACTTC
J gene: TRBJ1-5; V gene: TRBV6-5; clone size: -; D gene: TRBD1; CDR3 protein: CASSPGQGNQPQHF; CDR3 DNA: TGTGCCAGCAGCCCGGGACAGGGTAATCAGCCCCAGCATTTT
J gene: TRBJ2-7; V gene: TRBV5-1; clone size: once; D gene: TRBD1; CDR3 protein: CASSRGAGTASYEQYF; CDR3 DNA: TGCGCCAGCAGTCGGGGCGCCGGGACAGCTTCCTACGAGCAGTACTTC
J gene: TRBJ1-2; V gene: TRBV7-2; clone size: -; D gene: -; CDR3 protein: CASSSTRTWGYGYTF; CDR3 DNA: TGTGCCAGCAGCTCAACAAGGACATGGGGCTATGGCTACACCTTC
J gene: TRBJ1-5; V gene: TRBV10-2; clone size: -; D gene: -; CDR3 protein: CASSEGDNQPQHF; CDR3 DNA: TGCGCCAGCAGTGAGGGAGACAATCAGCCCCAGCATTTT
J gene: TRBJ1-6; V gene: TRBV6-6; clone size: -; D gene: -; CDR3 protein: CASSLGDSPLHF; CDR3 DNA: TGTGCCAGCAGTCTCGGGGATTCACCCCTCCACTTT
J gene: TRBJ2-5; V gene: TRBV7-9; clone size: few; D gene: -; CDR3 protein: CASSLADSTETQYF; CDR3 DNA: TGTGCCAGCAGCCTAGCGGACAGTACGGAGACCCAGTACTTC
J gene: TRBJ2-5; V gene: TRBV27; clone size: few; D gene: TRBD2; CDR3 protein: CASSLTSGGGQETQYF; CDR3 DNA: TGTGCCAGCAGTCTCACTAGCGGGGGGGGCCAAGAGACCCAGTACTTC
J gene: TRBJ2-1; V gene: TRBV27; clone size: -; D gene: -; CDR3 protein: CASRVGVSYNEQFF; CDR3 DNA: TGTGCCAGCAGGGTTGGTGTCTCCTACAATGAGCAGTTCTTC
J gene: TRBJ1-1; V gene: TRBV19; clone size: few; D gene: -; CDR3 protein: CASSKGPANTEAFF; CDR3 DNA: TGTGCCAGTAGTAAGGGTCCAGCGAACACTGAAGCTTTCTTT
J gene: TRBJ2-5; V gene: TRBV6-2/TRBV6-3; clone size: -; D gene: TRBD2; CDR3 protein: CASSLGLEVVRETQYF; CDR3 DNA: TGTGCCAGCAGTCTGGGACTAGAAGTGGTGCGTGAGACCCAGTACTTC
J gene: TRBJ2-2; V gene: TRBV11-1; clone size: -; D gene: TRBD2; CDR3 protein: CASSLREDYRTGELFF; CDR3 DNA: TGTGCCAGCAGCTTACGGGAGGACTACCGCACCGGGGAGCTGTTTTTT
J gene: TRBJ2-7; V gene: TRBV4-1; clone size: -; D gene: -; CDR3 protein: CASSHSRGRGLPPYEQYF; CDR3 DNA: TGCGCCAGCAGCCATTCGCGGGGTCGGGGTCTCCCTCCCTACGAGCAGTACTTC
J gene: TRBJ2-2; V gene: TRBV5-6; clone size: -; D gene: -; CDR3 protein: CASSHRELAAFPNTGELFF; CDR3 DNA: TGTGCCAGCAGCCACAGGGAGCTAGCGGCTTTTCCGAACACCGGGGAGCTGTTTTTT
J gene: TRBJ2-1; V gene: TRBV5-1; clone size: -; D gene: TRBD1; CDR3 protein: CASSLGTGYNEQFF; CDR3 DNA: TGCGCCAGCAGCTTGGGGACAGGATACAATGAGCAGTTCTTC
J gene: TRBJ2-7; V gene: TRBV6-6; clone size: -; D gene: TRBD2; CDR3 protein: CASSPTSTGTKQYF; CDR3 DNA: TGTGCCAGCAGTCCAACATCGACGGGGACTAAGCAGTACTTC
J gene: TRBJ2-3; V gene: TRBV2; clone size: -; D gene: -; CDR3 protein: CASSELGRGVADTQYF; CDR3 DNA: TGTGCCAGCAGTGAATTGGGCAGGGGGGTAGCAGATACGCAGTATTTT
J gene: TRBJ1-2; V gene: TRBV15; clone size: -; D gene: -; CDR3 protein: CATSRLDGDYGYTF; CDR3 DNA: TGTGCCACCAGCAGACTTGACGGGGACTATGGCTACACCTTC
J gene: TRBJ2-2; V gene: TRBV18; clone size: once; D gene: -; CDR3 protein: CASLPGQDTGELFF; CDR3 DNA: TGTGCCAGCTTACCAGGGCAGGACACCGGGGAGCTGTTTTTT
J gene: TRBJ1-2; V gene: TRBV6-5; clone size: -; D gene: -; CDR3 protein: CASRLTGNHGYTF; CDR3 DNA: TGTGCCAGCAGACTAACAGGGAACCATGGCTACACCTTC
J gene: TRBJ2-7; V gene: TRBV7-9; clone size: -; D gene: -; CDR3 protein: CASAPVGPYEQYF; CDR3 DNA: TGTGCCAGCGCACCCGTTGGCCCCTACGAGCAGTACTTC
J gene: TRBJ2-7; V gene: TRBV7-9; clone size: -; D gene: -; CDR3 protein: CASSAKETLDHEQYF; CDR3 DNA: TGTGCCAGCAGCGCCAAAGAAACGTTAGACCACGAGCAGTACTTC
J gene: TRBJ1-2; V gene: TRBV19; clone size: few; D gene: -; CDR3 protein: CASSISGATYGYTF; CDR3 DNA: TGTGCCAGTAGTATTTCAGGGGCGACCTATGGCTACACCTTC
J gene: TRBJ2-7; V gene: TRBV10-3; clone size: -; D gene: TRBD2; CDR3 protein: CAISPTSGSSYEQYF; CDR3 DNA: TGTGCCATCAGCCCAACTAGCGGGAGCTCCTACGAGCAGTACTTC
J gene: TRBJ2-7; V gene: TRBV14; clone size: -; D gene: TRBD1; CDR3 protein: CASSPQGGREQYF; CDR3 DNA: TGTGCCAGCAGCCCCCAAGGGGGCAGGGAGCAGTACTTC
J gene: TRBJ1-5; V gene: TRBV5-1; clone size: -; D gene: TRBD1; CDR3 protein: CASSAGTGSQPQHF; CDR3 DNA: TGCGCCAGCAGCGCTGGGACAGGGAGTCAGCCCCAGCATTTT
J gene: TRBJ1-4; V gene: TRBV2; clone size: -; D gene: -; CDR3 protein: CASSPQYPRAGLNEKLFF; CDR3 DNA: TGTGCCAGCAGCCCACAGTACCCCCGGGCGGGTCTTAATGAAAAACTGTTTTTT
J gene: TRBJ1-5; V gene: TRBV6-2/TRBV6-3; clone size: -; D gene: TRBD1; CDR3 protein: CASSPPGQGNQPQHF; CDR3 DNA: TGTGCCAGCAGTCCACCGGGACAGGGCAATCAGCCCCAGCATTTT
J gene: TRBJ2-7; V gene: TRBV7-2; clone size: -; D gene: -; CDR3 protein: CASSPGGHFSYEQYF; CDR3 DNA: TGTGCCAGCAGCCCTGGGGGCCATTTCTCCTACGAGCAGTACTTC
J gene: TRBJ1-1; V gene: TRBV11-2; clone size: -; D gene: -; CDR3 protein: CASRSLGVTEAFF; CDR3 DNA: TGTGCCAGCAGATCCCTTGGGGTTACTGAAGCTTTCTTT
J gene: TRBJ2-7; V gene: TRBV10-3; clone size: -; D gene: TRBD2; CDR3 protein: CAISEADGREQYF; CDR3 DNA: TGTGCCATCAGTGAGGCGGACGGGAGGGAGCAGTACTTC
J gene: TRBJ1-3; V gene: TRBV5-1; clone size: -; D gene: TRBD1; CDR3 protein: CASMQQGAGNTIYF; CDR3 DNA: TGCGCCAGCATGCAACAGGGGGCTGGAAACACCATATATTTT
J gene: TRBJ1-1; V gene: TRBV5-1; clone size: -; D gene: -; CDR3 protein: CASSLGRGTEAFF; CDR3 DNA: TGCGCCAGCAGCTTGGGTAGGGGCACTGAAGCTTTCTTT
J gene: TRBJ1-2; V gene: TRBV5-5; clone size: -; D gene: -; CDR3 protein: CASSPNLYGYTF; CDR3 DNA: TGTGCCAGCAGCCCGAACCTCTATGGCTACACCTTC
J gene: TRBJ1-1; V gene: TRBV9; clone size: few; D gene: -; CDR3 protein: CASSSNVGNTEAFF; CDR3 DNA: TGTGCCAGCAGCTCTAACGTGGGGAACACTGAAGCTTTCTTT
J gene: TRBJ2-4; V gene: TRBV18; clone size: -; D gene: -; CDR3 protein: CASSPRNPGAKNIQYF; CDR3 DNA: TGTGCCAGCTCACCTCGGAACCCAGGGGCCAAAAACATTCAGTACTTC